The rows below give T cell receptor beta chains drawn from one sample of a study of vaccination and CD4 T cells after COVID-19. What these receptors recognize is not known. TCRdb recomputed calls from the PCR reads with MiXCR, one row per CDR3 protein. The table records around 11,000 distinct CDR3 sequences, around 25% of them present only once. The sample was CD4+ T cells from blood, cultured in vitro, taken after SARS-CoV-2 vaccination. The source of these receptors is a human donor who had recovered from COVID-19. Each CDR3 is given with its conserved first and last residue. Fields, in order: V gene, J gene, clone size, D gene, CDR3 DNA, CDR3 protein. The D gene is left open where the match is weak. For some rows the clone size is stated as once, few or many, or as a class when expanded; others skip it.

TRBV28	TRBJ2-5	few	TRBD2	TGTGCCAGCAGTCCCGGGGGGAAAGAGACCCAGTACTTC	CASSPGGKETQYF
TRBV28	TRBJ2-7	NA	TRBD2	TGTGCCAGCAGTCCCGGACTAGCGGGAAACTACGAGCAGTACTTC	CASSPGLAGNYEQYF
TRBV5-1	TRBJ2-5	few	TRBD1	TGCGCCAGCAGCCCGGACAGGGGCGAGACCCAGTACTTC	CASSPDRGETQYF
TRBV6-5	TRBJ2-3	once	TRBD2	TGTGCCAGCAGTTCAAACCTAGCGGCGAGCACAGATACGCAGTATTTT	CASSSNLAASTDTQYF
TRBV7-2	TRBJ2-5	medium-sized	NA	TGTGCCAGCAGCGGATTCCAACTCCAAGAGACCCAGTACTTC	CASSGFQLQETQYF
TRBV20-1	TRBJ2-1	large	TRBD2	TGCAGTGCTAGAGAGTTCCTAGCGGGAGCCGTCAATGAGCAGTTCTTC	CSAREFLAGAVNEQFF
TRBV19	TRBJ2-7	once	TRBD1	TGTGCCAGTAAAGGGACAGGAAGGCCCTACGAGCAGTACTTC	CASKGTGRPYEQYF
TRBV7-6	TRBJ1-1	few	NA	TGTGCCAGCAGCTTAGCGCTTGGGGGCACTGAAGCTTTCTTT	CASSLALGGTEAFF
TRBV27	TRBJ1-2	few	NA	TGTGCCAGCACCCTCTCTTGGGGGAGGGACTATGGCTACACCTTC	CASTLSWGRDYGYTF
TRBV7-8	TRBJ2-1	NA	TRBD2	TGTGCCAGCAGCCTCCTTGAGGGCGGGGGGTTCGGCTACAATGAGCAGTTCTTC	CASSLLEGGGFGYNEQFF
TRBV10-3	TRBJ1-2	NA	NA	TGTGCCATCAGTGAGGCGGGGGACTATGGCTACACCTTC	CAISEAGDYGYTF
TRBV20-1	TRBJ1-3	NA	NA	TGCAGTGCTCCCCTGGGGGGGAGGTTGGCAAACACCATATATTTT	CSAPLGGRLANTIYF
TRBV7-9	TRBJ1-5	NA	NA	TGTGCCAGCAGCTCGGGACTGTACAATCAGCCCCAGCATTTT	CASSSGLYNQPQHF